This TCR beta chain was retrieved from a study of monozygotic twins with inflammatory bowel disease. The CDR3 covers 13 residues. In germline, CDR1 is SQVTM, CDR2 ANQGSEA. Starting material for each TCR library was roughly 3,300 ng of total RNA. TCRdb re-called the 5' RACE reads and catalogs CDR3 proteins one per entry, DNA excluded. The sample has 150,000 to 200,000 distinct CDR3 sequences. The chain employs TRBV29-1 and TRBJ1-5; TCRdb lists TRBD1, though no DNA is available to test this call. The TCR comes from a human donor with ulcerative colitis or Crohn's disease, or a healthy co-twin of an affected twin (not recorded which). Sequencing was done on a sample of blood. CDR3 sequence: CSAGTASNQPQHF.